These 18 T cell receptor beta chains share one sample of origin, sequenced in a study of CD8 T cells in ankylosing spondylitis. Their antigen targets remain unknown. Findings and limits, study-wide: What appeared characteristic of ankylosing spondylitis blood was a TCR beta motif of under 10 highly homologous variants.

TCRdb reanalysed the 5' RACE reads using MiXCR and keeps one entry per CDR3 protein. The sample has about 540,000 distinct CDR3 sequences, roughly 13% seen once; the top ten hold about 6.5%. Source material: blood, either unsorted or a sorted T cell fraction (not recorded which). The receptors originated from a male donor with ankylosing spondylitis.

This clonotype turned up a few times. In nucleotides, the CDR3 is TGCAGTGCTATAAAGACTAGCGGTAACTACGAGCAGTACTTC. Translation gives CSAIKTSGNYEQYF. The chain recombines TRBV20-1 with TRBJ2-7; TRBD2 matches at 9 bases. Germline V gene data show CDR1 as DFQATT and CDR2 as SNEGSKA (reference sequence). This CDR3 contains 14 residues. The junction had 7 bases not matched to a gene; V was cut back by 4 bases and J by 3 bases.

This clonotype showed up many times. This sequence joins TRBV29-1 and TRBJ2-3; TRBD2 agrees at 14 bases. After removal of 6 bases from V and 7 bases from J, the junction contained 9 bases not matched to a gene. This CDR3 has 15 amino acids. CDR1 and CDR2 from the germline V gene are SQVTM and ANQGSEA. The CDR3 region is CSVVPGLAGDYTQYF. The CDR3 DNA is TGCAGCGTCGTCCCGGGACTAGCGGGAGATTATACGCAGTATTTT.

The rearrangement joins TRBV29-1 to TRBJ2-5; D unresolved. V gave up 5 bases and J gave up 2 bases, with 9 bases separating them. Per the germline V gene, CDR1 is SQVTM and CDR2 is ANQGSEA. The CDR3 runs 12 residues. CDR3 protein: CSVRRTQETQYF. The CDR3 region has the DNA TGCAGCGTTAGACGTACTCAAGAGACCCAGTACTTC.

This clonotype was recorded a few times. This chain connects TRBV11-2 to TRBJ2-7; 10 positions match TRBD2. Germline V gives CDR1 SGHAT, CDR2 FQNNGV. CDR3 length: 16 amino acids. V gave up 1 base and J gave up 2 bases; unmatched junction bases: 5. In DNA, the CDR3 is TGTGCCAGCAGCTTAGTCGGGACTAGCGTAACCTACGAGCAGTACGTC. Its protein product is CASSLVGTSVTYEQYV.

This chain joins TRBV14 and TRBJ2-3; weak D call: TRBD2 (5 bases). CDR1 and CDR2 from the germline V gene are SGHDN and FVKESK. V lost 0 bases and J lost 11, with 9 bases in between. This CDR3 has 12 residues. The CDR3 sequence is CASSQDWSGQYF. The CDR3, as DNA: TGTGCCAGCAGCCAAGATTGGAGCGGGCAGTATTTT.

This clonotype was seen repeatedly, ten times or more. V usage is TRBV28 and J usage is TRBJ1-6, with D possibly being TRBD1 (5 bases). Germline CDR1 and CDR2: MDHEN and SYDVKM. V lost 5 bases and J 5 bases, leaving 16 bases between the germline ends. The CDR3 extends over 16 amino acids. The CDR3 here is CASSPLQGNNNSPLHF. The CDR3 DNA is TGTGCCAGCAGTCCACTTCAGGGAAATAATAATTCACCCCTCCACTTT.

This clonotype was counted between two and nine times. The rearrangement joins TRBV27 to TRBJ2-7; D perhaps matches TRBD1 (6 bases). This CDR3 has 14 amino acids. Germline loops: CDR1 MNHEY, CDR2 SMNVEV (reference sequence). V was trimmed by 6 bases and J by 6 bases, leaving 18 bases between them. CDR3 loop: CASSIQQGLGEQYF. The CDR3 nucleotides are TGTGCCAGCAGCATACAACAGGGTCTCGGCGAGCAGTACTTC.

This clonotype was observed many times. The genes are TRBV5-1 and TRBJ1-1; the D is unclear. The CDR3 runs to 13 residues. The germline V gene has CDR1 SGHRS and CDR2 YFSETQ. V lost 4 bases, J lost 0 bases, and 7 bases lay in between. The CDR3 region is CASSPSVNTEAFF. DNA for the CDR3: TGCGCCAGCAGCCCCTCGGTGAACACTGAAGCTTTCTTT.

This chain uses TRBV5-1 with TRBJ1-4; 9 nucleotides agree with TRBD1. CDR1 and CDR2 (germline): SGHRS, YFSETQ. Germline trimming cut 4 bases from V and 2 bases from J; bases unmatched to any gene: 6. The CDR3 is made up of 16 amino acids. CDR3 protein: CASSPYRGPTNEKLFF. In nucleotides, the CDR3 is TGCGCCAGCAGCCCTTACAGGGGGCCTACTAATGAAAAACTGTTTTTT.

The chain joins TRBV11-2 to TRBJ2-1, with 8 bases fitting TRBD2. V lost 1 base, J lost 4 bases, and 6 bases stayed unmatched. The CDR3 is made up of 16 amino acids. Germline CDR1 and CDR2: SGHAT and FQNNGV. As DNA, the CDR3 is TGTGCCAGCAGCTTAGTTTATAGCGGGAAGTACAATGAGCAGTTCTTC. Translating gives CASSLVYSGKYNEQFF.

The chain links TRBV2 to TRBJ2-7, with 7 positions matching TRBD1. The V segment lost 7 bases and the J segment 0 bases; nucleotides outside the gene matches: 6. This CDR3 has 14 amino acids. Germline V lookup: CDR1 SNHLY, CDR2 FYNNEI. As DNA, the CDR3 is TGTGCCAGCACCCGGGACAGAAGCTCCTACGAGCAGTACGTC. Encoded protein: CASTRDRSSYEQYV.

This clonotype has at least ten counts. The V gene is TRBV4-1, the J gene TRBJ1-6, with D possibly being TRBD1 (5 bases). Germline V CDR1 and CDR2: MGHRA, YSYEKL. The CDR3 sequence is 13 residues long. V lost 0 bases and J 10 bases, leaving 7 bases between the germline ends. The CDR3 DNA sequence: TGCGCCAGCAGCCAAGATTGGACATCACCCCTCCACTTT. Its protein product is CASSQDWTSPLHF.

This clonotype turned up a few times. V gene TRBV29-1 combines with J gene TRBJ1-5; D is ambiguous. Trimming took off 7 bases at V and 4 bases at J, with 17 bases between the two ends. Germline V gene data show CDR1 as SQVTM and CDR2 as ANQGSEA. The CDR3 covers 14 residues. Here the CDR3 reads CSATDGLRNQPQHF. The DNA of the CDR3 is TGCAGCGCGACGGACGGGCTCAGGAATCAGCCCCAGCATTTT. Drawing the rest from reference TRBV29-1 and TRBJ1-5, the complete variable domain is SAVISQKPSRDICQRGTSLTIQCQVDSQVTMMFWYRQQPGQSLTLIATANQGSEATYESGFVIDKFPISRPNLTFSTLTVSNMSPEDSSIYLCSATDGLRNQPQHFGDGTRLSIL.

This clonotype was counted a few times. This chain connects TRBV24-1 to TRBJ1-4, with D possibly matching TRBD1 (6 bases). CDR1 is KGHDR and CDR2 is SFDVKD in the germline V gene. Trimming removed 2 bases from V and 7 bases from J, with 10 bases in between. This CDR3 contains 14 residues. The CDR3 reads CATSDSGVGEKLFF. The CDR3 nucleotides are TGTGCCACCAGTGATTCAGGGGTCGGTGAAAAACTGTTTTTT.

V gene TRBV5-5 combines with J gene TRBJ2-7; perhaps TRBD1 as D (6 bases). Germline-derived CDR1 and CDR2 are SGHKS and YYEKEE (reference sequence). Trimming took off 3 bases at V and 1 base at J, with 17 bases between the two ends. The CDR3 has 16 amino acids. The CDR3 loop reads CASSSPLRQVSYEQYF. Here the CDR3 DNA reads TGTGCCAGCAGCTCCCCCTTGAGACAGGTATCCTACGAGCAGTACTTC.

V gene TRBV6-1 combines with J gene TRBJ2-5, with TRBD2 as a possible D gene (5 bases). V shed 8 bases and J shed 5 bases, with 18 bases lying between them. There are 14 residues in the CDR3. Germline V lookup: CDR1 MNHNS, CDR2 SASEGT. Here the CDR3 DNA reads TGTGCCAGCCGGCCTAGCTGGGTGGGGGAGACCCAGTACTTC. Translating it yields CASRPSWVGETQYF.

Ten or more counts support this clonotype. The chain recombines TRBV10-3 with TRBJ2-2; D is unclear. Trimming removed 1 base from V and 1 base from J, with 13 bases in between. Germline assignment: CDR1 ENHRY and CDR2 SYGVKD. The CDR3 runs to 17 residues. CDR3 in amino acids: CAISELRVIKNTGELFF. CDR3 DNA: TGTGCCATCAGTGAGTTAAGAGTTATTAAGAACACCGGGGAGCTGTTTTTT.

This clonotype was observed many times. J is TRBJ2-3 and V is TRBV14; D is unresolved. V was pared by 0 bases and J by 3 bases, with 16 bases between. The CDR3 has 17 residues. The germline V gene encodes CDR1 SGHDN and CDR2 FVKESK. CDR3 loop: CASSQDSYRPVTDTQYF. As DNA, the CDR3 is TGTGCCAGCAGCCAAGATTCCTACAGACCTGTTACAGATACGCAGTATTTT.